Sequencing of this T cell receptor beta chain was carried out in a study of CD8+ T cells in alopecia areata. Sequencing relied on a cDNA template that was reverse transcribed from extracted RNA. Profiling relied on immunoSEQ multiplex PCR, and the TCRdb table lists in-frame clones only, not all of them. Of about 140,000 clones listed, about 88% are singletons. The V gene lost 6 bases and the J gene lost 7 bases, with 25 bases spanning the gap. Germline CDR1 is SEHNR and CDR2 is FQNEAQ (reference sequence). The CDR3 runs to 16 residues. Treatment meaning: oral pan-JAK inhibitor, 5-10 mg twice daily. J is TRBJ2-7 and V is TRBV7-9, with D tentatively TRBD1 (6 bases). The TCR originated in a human donor with alopecia areata. The sample was CD8+ T cells sorted from blood, taken at week 4, from a patient treated with tofacitinib. CDR3 coding DNA: TGTGCCAGCAGTCCCCCAGGGGTTTCTCTCTTCTGGGAGCAGTACTTC. Amino acids: CASSPPGVSLFWEQYF.